Listed below are T cell receptor beta chains from one sample, sequenced in a study of response to subunit inactivated influenza vaccine. TCRdb independently ran MiXCR on the RT-PCR reads; one entry per CDR3 protein. The table includes some 850,000 distinct CDR3 sequences, about 18% detected once. Here the sequenced sample was PBMCs from blood, taken 5 days after vaccination. These receptor sequences come from a man aged 50-59 years who received an inactivated influenza vaccine. The CDR3 runs from the conserved cysteine through the conserved F or W. Each record gives: clone size, D gene, V gene, J gene, CDR3 DNA, CDR3 protein. A D gene is named only where the DNA matches it firmly. Not all rows give a size; the values are once, few, many and, for expanded clones, a class.

clone size: few
D gene: .
V gene: TRBV4-2
J gene: TRBJ2-3
CDR3 DNA: TGTGCCAGCAACATGGAAGGTAGTGAAATTGCGGATACGCAGTATTTT
CDR3 protein: CASNMEGSEIADTQYF

clone size: many
D gene: .
V gene: TRBV12-3/TRBV12-4
J gene: TRBJ2-1
CDR3 DNA: TGTGCCAGCAGTTCTACTAGCTCCTACAATGAGCAGTTCTTC
CDR3 protein: CASSSTSSYNEQFF

clone size: .
D gene: .
V gene: TRBV28
J gene: TRBJ1-1
CDR3 DNA: TGTGCCAGCAGTTTTATGGCGAACACTGAAGCTTTCTTT
CDR3 protein: CASSFMANTEAFF

clone size: .
D gene: .
V gene: TRBV3-1
J gene: TRBJ2-1
CDR3 DNA: TGTGCCACCTACGGGACCAATGAGCAGTTCTTC
CDR3 protein: CATYGTNEQFF

clone size: few
D gene: .
V gene: TRBV6-1
J gene: TRBJ1-4
CDR3 DNA: TGTGCCAGCACCTGGACGAGCCTTAATGAAAAACTGTTTTTT
CDR3 protein: CASTWTSLNEKLFF

clone size: .
D gene: .
V gene: TRBV20-1
J gene: TRBJ2-7
CDR3 DNA: TGCAGTGCTATGAACCAGGTTGGGATCGACGAGCAGTACTTC
CDR3 protein: CSAMNQVGIDEQYF

clone size: many
D gene: .
V gene: TRBV29-1
J gene: TRBJ1-1
CDR3 DNA: TGCAGCGTAATACGGACCGCGGGGGCCACTGAAGCTTTCTTT
CDR3 protein: CSVIRTAGATEAFF

clone size: few
D gene: TRBD2
V gene: TRBV11-2
J gene: TRBJ2-1
CDR3 DNA: TGTGCCAGCAGCCTAGCGGGAGCGGGTAACAATGAGCAGTTCTTC
CDR3 protein: CASSLAGAGNNEQFF

clone size: medium-sized
D gene: .
V gene: TRBV29-1
J gene: TRBJ2-1
CDR3 DNA: TGCAGCGTTGCATCTCGGCTAGCCCCCTACAATGAGCAGTTCTTC
CDR3 protein: CSVASRLAPYNEQFF

clone size: few
D gene: .
V gene: TRBV10-3
J gene: TRBJ1-1
CDR3 DNA: TGTGCCATCAGACGACCCTACCAGAACACTGAAGCTTTCTTT
CDR3 protein: CAIRRPYQNTEAFF

clone size: .
D gene: .
V gene: TRBV20-1
J gene: TRBJ2-3
CDR3 DNA: TGCAGTGCGGAAGTGGTAACAGATACGCAGTATTTT
CDR3 protein: CSAEVVTDTQYF

clone size: few
D gene: .
V gene: TRBV4-2
J gene: TRBJ2-7
CDR3 DNA: TGTGCCAGCAGCCGAGAACTAGTCAGTTATGGCGAGCAGTACTTC
CDR3 protein: CASSRELVSYGEQYF

clone size: few
D gene: .
V gene: TRBV20-1
J gene: TRBJ2-1
CDR3 DNA: TGCAGTGCTATCACTAGTGGAGTCTACAATGAGCAGTTCTTC
CDR3 protein: CSAITSGVYNEQFF

clone size: .
D gene: .
V gene: TRBV7-2
J gene: TRBJ2-1
CDR3 DNA: TGTGCCAGCAGCCCTCTAGCGTCAATGAAGTTCTTC
CDR3 protein: CASSPLASMKFF

clone size: few
D gene: .
V gene: TRBV11-2
J gene: TRBJ2-3
CDR3 DNA: TGTGCCAGCAGTACAAACAGGGCCGATACGCAGTATTTT
CDR3 protein: CASSTNRADTQYF

clone size: .
D gene: .
V gene: TRBV20-1
J gene: TRBJ2-5
CDR3 DNA: TGCAGTGCTCGACCAGGGTCAATGTACCAAGAGACCCAGTACTTC
CDR3 protein: CSARPGSMYQETQYF

clone size: few
D gene: .
V gene: TRBV6-2/TRBV6-3
J gene: TRBJ1-1
CDR3 DNA: TGTGCCAGCACGTCAAGGGGGGATATGGATGCTTTCTTT
CDR3 protein: CASTSRGDMDAFF

clone size: few
D gene: .
V gene: TRBV20-1
J gene: TRBJ2-7
CDR3 DNA: TGCAGTGCTAGGAGGAGTTACGAGCAGTACTTC
CDR3 protein: CSARRSYEQYF

clone size: .
D gene: .
V gene: TRBV7-2
J gene: TRBJ2-2
CDR3 DNA: TGTGCCAGCAGCTTTTCCGGGGCGGGCGGGGAGCTGTTTTTT
CDR3 protein: CASSFSGAGGELFF

clone size: few
D gene: TRBD2
V gene: TRBV20-1
J gene: TRBJ2-4
CDR3 DNA: TGCAGTGTTAATAGCGGGAACAATTGGGACATTCAGTACTTC
CDR3 protein: CSVNSGNNWDIQYF

clone size: .
D gene: .
V gene: TRBV20-1
J gene: TRBJ2-3
CDR3 DNA: TGCAGTGCTAGAGATCCAGGCTACCCAGACGGAGATACGCAGTATTTT
CDR3 protein: CSARDPGYPDGDTQYF

clone size: .
D gene: .
V gene: TRBV21-1
J gene: TRBJ2-7
CDR3 DNA: TGTGCCAGCAGCCTAGGATTGACAGGCTTATCCTACGAGCAGTACTTC
CDR3 protein: CASSLGLTGLSYEQYF

clone size: .
D gene: .
V gene: TRBV3-1
J gene: TRBJ2-7
CDR3 DNA: TGTGCCAGCAGCCACGGACTTTCCTACGAGCAGTACTTC
CDR3 protein: CASSHGLSYEQYF

clone size: .
D gene: TRBD1
V gene: TRBV7-3
J gene: TRBJ2-6
CDR3 DNA: TGTGCCAGCAGCTTAATTAGTGGGACAGGGCGTTTTACTGGCTCTGGGGCCAACGTCCTGACTTTC
CDR3 protein: CASSLISGTGRFTGSGANVLTF